One sample yielded the 2 T cell receptor beta chains listed below, sequenced in a study of response to subunit inactivated influenza vaccine. From the RT-PCR reads, TCRdb called clonotypes with MiXCR, one entry per CDR3 protein. The table has fewer than 700,000 distinct CDR3 sequences, 10% to 15% seen once. The starting material was PBMCs from blood, obtained roughly 6 weeks after vaccination. The receptors here all came from a man aged 45-60 years who received an inactivated influenza vaccine.

Turning to this clonotype: This may arise from a read error, as a much more abundant clone is one base away. The chain carries TRBV12-3 or TRBV12-4 and TRBJ2-1; D is possibly TRBD2 (5 bases). The V gene lost 4 bases and the J gene lost 5 bases, with 12 bases spanning the gap. This CDR3 is built from 14 residues. CDR3 region: CASSSLQRNNEQFF. In DNA form, the CDR3 reads TGTGCCAGCAGTTCCCTCCAGCGGAACAATGAGCAGTTCTTC.

The chain recombines TRBV27 with TRBJ1-5, with D uncertain. This CDR3 comprises 13 residues. Germline assignment: CDR1 MNHEY and CDR2 SMNVEV (reference sequence). V was pared by 0 bases and J by 6 bases, with 6 bases between. Here the CDR3 reads CASSLSMAQPQHF. CDR3 nucleotides: TGTGCCAGCAGTTTATCGATGGCTCAGCCCCAGCATTTT.